Listed below are T cell receptor beta chains from one sample, sequenced in a study of cytomegalovirus exposure and HLA in healthy donors. Measured with immunoSEQ multiplex PCR; TCRdb has only the in-frame clones, and not every one. The sample lists 150,000 to 200,000 clones, under 80% occurring once. Sequenced: PBMCs. These receptors were obtained from a woman between 50 and 59 years old in good health and CMV-seropositive. CDR3s include the opening cysteine and the closing phenylalanine or tryptophan. D genes are given only for firm matches. Part of the rows lack a size; the others show once, few, many or a class for expanded clones.

TGTGCCAGCACCCTCGACCGCGGGTCCACGTACTTC,CASTLDRGSTYF,.,TRBJ2-7,TRBV2,.
TGTGCCTGGGGTGGGGGTAGGGGGCGAAATTCACCCCTCCACTTT,CAWGGGRGRNSPLHF,once,TRBJ1-6,TRBV30,TRBD1
TGTGCCTGCAGCAGGGGAGGGCATACAGATACGCAGTATTTT,CACSRGGHTDTQYF,.,TRBJ2-3,TRBV5-6,.
TGTGCCAGCAGTTTAGGGGAGAACACCGGGGAGCTGTTTTTT,CASSLGENTGELFF,few,TRBJ2-2,TRBV2,.
TGTGCCAGCAGTGGATTAGCAGATACGCAGTATTTT,CASSGLADTQYF,few,TRBJ2-3,TRBV2,.
TGTGCCAGCAGCCTGGGACTAGTAGGTCCCTACGAGCAGTACTTC,CASSLGLVGPYEQYF,.,TRBJ2-7,TRBV7-3,TRBD2
TGTGCCAGCAGCTTGGCCCCAGGGGGAGCCTCTGGAAACACCATATATTTT,CASSLAPGGASGNTIYF,.,TRBJ1-3,TRBV5-6,TRBD1
TGCGCCAGCAGCTTAAGATCTGAGGACACTGAAGCTTTCTTT,CASSLRSEDTEAFF,.,TRBJ1-1,TRBV5-1,.
TGCGCCAGCGCTTACGAGGGGGTTTTAGTATACGAGCAGTACTTC,CASAYEGVLVYEQYF,.,TRBJ2-7,TRBV5-1,.
TGTGCCAGCAGTTGGGGACAGAGGGGTCAGCCCCAGCATTTT,CASSWGQRGQPQHF,few,TRBJ1-5,TRBV27,TRBD1
TGTGCCTGGACTGGGAGCACTGAAGCTTTCTTT,CAWTGSTEAFF,.,TRBJ1-1,TRBV30,.
TGTGCCACCAGCCGGGACACCGCAACCCAGTACTTC,CATSRDTATQYF,.,TRBJ2-5,TRBV15,.
TGCGCCAGCAGCTTGGCCGCGCTGGATACGCAGTATTTT,CASSLAALDTQYF,few,TRBJ2-3,TRBV5-1,.
TGTGCCAGCAGCCAAGACGGAACTAGCGGGGGGGCGGGCTCCTACAATGAGCAGTTCTTC,CASSQDGTSGGAGSYNEQFF,.,TRBJ2-1,TRBV4-2,TRBD2
TGTGCCAGCAGTTTAAGAGGGGGTGGTGGCTACACCTTC,CASSLRGGGGYTF,.,TRBJ1-2,TRBV27,.
TGTGCCATCAGAAAATTCTCGGGGAACACTGAAGCTTTCTTT,CAIRKFSGNTEAFF,.,TRBJ1-1,TRBV10-3,.
TGTGCCAGCAGCTTAGTCTTCTACGAGCAGTACTTC,CASSLVFYEQYF,.,TRBJ2-7,TRBV11-2,.
TGTGCCAGCAGCGTAGCGGGGGGCCAGAACACTGAAGCTTTCTTT,CASSVAGGQNTEAFF,.,TRBJ1-1,TRBV9,.
TGTGCCAGCACCCCGAGCAATCAGCCCCAGCATTTT,CASTPSNQPQHF,.,TRBJ1-5,TRBV6-6,.